A single sample gave rise to the 29 T cell receptor beta chains below, sequenced in a study of spatial heterogeneity in lung cancer. Described time point: sample taken at primary tumor resection. Findings of the study overall: Counts that tracked tumor mutation counts were those of expanded intratumoral alpha and beta TCRs.

These receptors have no known antigen. TCRdb recomputed calls from the 5' RACE reads with MiXCR, one row per CDR3 protein. The profile covers around 12,000 distinct CDR3 sequences, with 2.5% to 3.5% appearing a single time and roughly 15% taken by the ten largest. The sequences come from lung tumor tissue, collected at surgery. These receptor sequences come from a male donor with early-stage non-small cell lung cancer.

This clonotype was seen ten or more times. The V call is TRBV21-1, the J call TRBJ2-3; whether TRBD2, the table's D call, matches the DNA was not checked. TRBV21-1 is flagged as a pseudogene. The CDR3 spans 16 residues. The CDR3 nucleotides are TGTGCCAGCAGCAAATATGATCAGCGGTACACAGATACGCAGTATTTT. It translates to CASSKYDQRYTDTQYF.

A note on this clonotype: A read error may explain this, as a much larger clone is one base away. This chain uses TRBV3-1 with TRBJ2-5, with 12 bases identical to TRBD2. The length of the CDR3 is 17 residues. Germline V lookup: CDR1 LGHDT, CDR2 YNNKEL (reference sequence). V was pared by 4 bases and J by 5 bases, with 11 bases of the junction left unmatched. The CDR3 sequence: CASSPRTSGASWETQYF. Written as DNA, the CDR3 is TGTGCCAGCAGCCCCAGGACTAGCGGGGCTAGTTGGGAGACCCAGTACTTC.

In its sample, this clonotype was seen many times. The DNA of the CDR3 is TGCGCCAGCAGCTTATTCGTAGGGGGCTCCTACGAGCAGTACTTC. It codes for CASSLFVGGSYEQYF. The chain combines TRBV5-1 with TRBJ2-7; D might be TRBD1 (6 bases). The ends were cut back, 2 bases at V and 0 bases at J, with 12 bases in the middle. The CDR3 spans 15 residues. Germline V gene sequence: CDR1 SGHRS, CDR2 YFSETQ.

This clonotype occurred many times. The V gene is TRBV28, the J gene TRBJ1-2; possible D gene TRBD1, 5 bases. V dropped 1 base and J dropped 2 bases, with 8 bases sitting between them. The CDR3 has 14 amino acids. Germline CDR1 and CDR2: MDHEN and SYDVKM. The CDR3, as DNA: TGTGCCAGCAGTTTATTGGGGACCAACTATGGCTACACCTTC. Amino acid sequence: CASSLLGTNYGYTF.

This clonotype has ten or more counts. The chain has TRBV6-1 and TRBJ2-5; 9 nucleotides match TRBD1. Germline trimming cut 1 base from V and 4 bases from J; bases unmatched to any gene: 13. The CDR3 covers 18 residues. Germline values: CDR1 MNHNS, CDR2 SASEGT. The CDR3 spells CASSEGPKIYRGRETQYF. As DNA, the CDR3 is TGTGCCAGCAGTGAAGGGCCCAAAATTTACAGGGGGCGAGAGACCCAGTACTTC.

This clonotype was detected many times. This chain joins TRBV7-2 and TRBJ1-5; 12 bases are a match to TRBD1. Germline assignment: CDR1 SGHTA and CDR2 FQGNSA. The CDR3 covers 14 residues. V lost 11 bases and J lost 7; bases outside the gene matches: 9. The CDR3 spells CAAGGQGAGQPQHF. CDR3 sequence (DNA): TGTGCCGCAGGGGGACAGGGGGCCGGGCAGCCCCAGCATTTT. Full variable domain (outside the CDR3, taken from reference TRBV7-2 and TRBJ1-5): GAGVSQSPSNKVTEKGKDVELRCDPISGHTALYWYRQSLGQGLEFLIYFQGNSAPDKSGLPSDRFSAERTGGSVSTLTIQRTQQEDSAVYLCAAGGQGAGQPQHFGDGTRLSIL.

Many counts were recorded for this clonotype. The V call is TRBV5-1, the J call TRBJ2-7; D gene unclear. CDR1 and CDR2 from the germline V gene are SGHRS and YFSETQ. This CDR3 has 15 amino acids. Trimming removed 0 bases at V and 0 bases at J, with 10 bases between. CDR3 DNA: TGCGCCAGCAGCTTGGGCGGCGGTAGCTCCTACGAGCAGTACTTC. As protein: CASSLGGGSSYEQYF. Full variable domain (outside the CDR3, taken from reference TRBV5-1 and TRBJ2-7): KAGVTQTPRYLIKTRGQQVTLSCSPISGHRSVSWYQQTPGQGLQFLFEYFSETQRNKGNFPGRFSGRQFSNSRSEMNVSTLELGDSALYLCASSLGGGSSYEQYFGPGTRLTVT.

This clonotype was seen at least ten times. A read error may be the cause here, since a much bigger clone is one base away. V usage is TRBV12-3 or TRBV12-4 and J usage is TRBJ1-5; D call uncertain. Trimming removed 4 bases at V and 11 bases at J, with 9 bases between. The CDR3 covers 11 residues. The CDR3 reads CASSCRGAQHF. The CDR3, as DNA: TGTGCCAGCAGTTGTCGAGGAGCCCAGCATTTT.

In its sample, this clonotype ranks as medium-sized. The rearrangement links TRBV9 to TRBJ1-4; no definite D call. The CDR3 loop spans 13 amino acids. Germline CDR1 is SGDLS and CDR2 is YYNGEE. Trimming cost V 3 bases and J 8 bases, with 11 bases left between them. CDR3 nucleotides: TGTGCCAGCAGCGGCTTCCTAGGGGAAAAACTGTTTTTT. This gives the protein CASSGFLGEKLFF.

This clonotype was counted ten times or more. This chain links TRBV30 with TRBJ2-5; 7 bases are shared with TRBD1. The CDR3 is made up of 15 amino acids. V was clipped by 6 bases and J by 0 bases; unmatched bases: 10. Germline CDR1 and CDR2: GTSNPN and SVGIG (reference sequence). Written as DNA, the CDR3 is TGTGCCTGTACTACCCAGACAGGGTACCAAGAGACCCAGTACTTC. Its protein is CACTTQTGYQETQYF.

This clonotype is labeled medium-sized (0.01 to 0.1%). Written as DNA, the CDR3 is TGTGCCAGCAGGAGAAGATGGACTAGTCTGGGTTTGGGCACAGATACGCAGTATTTT. Amino acid sequence: CASRRRWTSLGLGTDTQYF. The rearrangement uses TRBV6-1 and TRBJ2-3; TRBD2 agrees at 7 bases. V gave up 6 bases and J gave up 1 base; unmatched junction bases: 19. Germline loops: CDR1 MNHNS, CDR2 SASEGT. The CDR3 has 19 residues.

At least ten counts were recorded for this clonotype. V gene TRBV3-1 combines with J gene TRBJ1-2; 9 nucleotides match TRBD1. Germline values: CDR1 LGHDT, CDR2 YNNKEL (reference sequence). This CDR3 contains 14 residues. Losses at the gene ends were 2 bases for V and 6 bases for J; bases not matched to a gene: 4. The CDR3 DNA reads TGTGCCAGCAGCCAAAGGGACAGGGTGGATGGCTACACCTTC. It codes for CASSQRDRVDGYTF. Combining the CDR3 with reference TRBV3-1 and TRBJ1-2 gives the whole variable domain DTAVSQTPKYLVTQMGNDKSIKCEQNLGHDTMYWYKQDSKKFLKIMFSYNNKELIINETVPNRFSPKSPDKAHLNLHINSLELGDSAVYFCASSQRDRVDGYTFGSGTRLTVV.

For this clonotype: This may stem from a read error, because a much larger clone lies one nucleotide away. V usage is TRBV20-1 and J usage is TRBJ1-2, with 8 nucleotides matching TRBD1. The CDR3 loop spans 13 amino acids. Germline V gene lookup returns CDR1 DFQATT and CDR2 SNEGSKA (reference sequence). CDR3 nucleotide sequence: TGCAGTGCTCTTCACTCAGGGGGCCATGGCGACACCTTC. It specifies CSALHSGGHGDTF.

This clonotype is labeled medium-sized. The chain employs TRBV20-1 and TRBJ2-3, with TRBD2 identical over 10 bases. The CDR3 is 14 amino acids. The ends lost 5 bases at V and 4 bases at J; junction bases unmatched: 6. The V gene's germline CDR1 is DFQATT and CDR2 SNEGSKA (reference sequence). CDR3 loop: CSAASGTSADTQYF. The CDR3 nucleotides are TGCAGTGCTGCTTCCGGGACTAGCGCAGATACGCAGTATTTT.

Ten or more counts support this clonotype. This sequence joins TRBV20-1 and TRBJ2-3; D is perhaps TRBD2 (5 bases). The length of the CDR3 is 17 residues. Per germline, CDR1 DFQATT and CDR2 SNEGSKA (reference sequence). Trimming stripped 3 bases from V and 2 bases from J, with 21 bases between. Here the CDR3 DNA reads TGCAGTGCTAGTCCTGGAAGTGGACTTAGCTCCACAGATACGCAGTATTTT. Its translation is CSASPGSGLSSTDTQYF.

This clonotype came up many times. The genes are TRBV7-9 and TRBJ1-6; no firm D call. Trimming shortened V by 6 bases and J by 8 bases, and 14 bases separated the two germline ends. Looked up from germline, CDR1 is SEHNR and CDR2 is FQNEAQ (reference sequence). This CDR3 is built from 14 residues. In nucleotides, the CDR3 is TGTGCCAGCAGGGTAACCGGGGAGGATTCACCCCTCCACTTT. It yields the protein CASRVTGEDSPLHF.

This clonotype was recorded many times. The chain recombines TRBV7-2 with TRBJ2-3; D might be TRBD1 or TRBD2, each matching 5 bases. The germline CDR1 and CDR2 sequences are SGHTA and FQGNSA. The CDR3 has 16 amino acids. Deletions cut 4 bases from V and 6 bases from J, with 20 bases between. The CDR3 is CASSWAQPNWGDTQYF. As DNA, the CDR3 is TGTGCCAGCAGCTGGGCCCAGCCAAACTGGGGGGATACGCAGTATTTT.

There are many counts of this clonotype. The chain uses TRBV5-1 and TRBJ1-1; D perhaps matches TRBD1 (6 bases). From germline, CDR1 is SGHRS and CDR2 YFSETQ. The CDR3 spans 15 residues. V lost 4 bases and J lost 1, with 14 bases in between. In DNA, the CDR3 is TGCGCCAGCAGCCGGGAGGGGGTCTGGAACACTGAAGCTTTCTTT. Protein product: CASSREGVWNTEAFF.

At least ten counts were recorded for this clonotype. V and J are TRBV28 and TRBJ1-4; no firm D call. V lost 10 bases to trimming and J lost 7 bases, with 16 bases between them. The CDR3 totals 13 residues. CDR1 is MDHEN and CDR2 is SYDVKM in the germline V gene. CDR3 nucleotides: TGTGCCACCTTAGCTCTGGCCGGTGAAAAACTGTTTTTT. Amino acid sequence: CATLALAGEKLFF.

This clonotype was seen repeatedly, ten times or more. No conserved phenylalanine or tryptophan is present at the end of the CDR3, so a read error is the likely explanation. No DNA is shown, since the ends of the CDR3 on it are uncertain; the CDR3 is the one TCRdb lists. J is TRBJ1-1 and V is TRBV28; the table's D gene call, TRBD1, was not cross checked with the DNA. Germline V CDR1 and CDR2: MDHEN, SYDVKM. The CDR3 has 10 residues if both end residues are counted. CDR3 amino acids: CASSLWGARG.

This clonotype occurred many times. The chain uses TRBV12-3 or TRBV12-4 and TRBJ2-1, with unresolved D. Trimming took off 8 bases at V and 0 bases at J, with 17 bases between the two ends. CDR3 size: 16 residues. The CDR3 DNA reads as TGTGCCAGCCGAAAAACCGGACGTTACTCCTACAATGAGCAGTTCTTC. Protein: CASRKTGRYSYNEQFF.

In this sample, this clonotype turned up many times. The V call is TRBV28, the J call TRBJ2-7; perhaps D is TRBD1 or TRBD2 (5 bases each). The CDR3 runs to 11 residues. The V gene lost 7 bases and the J gene lost 12 bases, with 16 bases spanning the gap. The germline CDR1 and CDR2 sequences are MDHEN and SYDVKM. CDR3 coding DNA: TGTGCCAGCAACCTCCGGGACGGACTGTACTTC. This gives the protein CASNLRDGLYF. Full variable domain (rest looked up from reference TRBV28 and TRBJ2-7): DVKVTQSSRYLVKRTGEKVFLECVQDMDHENMFWYRQDPGLGLRLIYFSYDVKMKEKGDIPEGYSVSREKKERFSLILESASTNQTSMYLCASNLRDGLYFGPGTRLTVT.

This clonotype was counted ten times or more. This chain uses TRBV27 with TRBJ1-1, with no clear D. With 0 bases removed from V and 4 bases from J, the gap between germline ends came to 12 bases. This CDR3 has 15 residues. CDR1 is MNHEY, CDR2 SMNVEV, per germline (reference sequence). CDR3: CASSLSYSQVTEAFF. CDR3 nucleotide sequence: TGTGCCAGCAGTTTATCCTATTCGCAGGTCACTGAAGCTTTCTTT.

This chain connects TRBV11-2 to TRBJ1-2; D not certain. The CDR3 contains 13 residues. Trimming stripped 4 bases from V and 7 bases from J, with 13 bases between. Germline CDR1 and CDR2: SGHAT and FQNNGV. The CDR3 coding sequence is TGTGCCAGCAGCTCCAGCGGCAGGTTTGGCTACACCTTC. It translates to CASSSSGRFGYTF.

This clonotype was seen ten or more times. This sequence joins TRBV5-5 and TRBJ2-2; 10 nucleotides agree with TRBD2. The CDR3 has 17 amino acids. The trim removed 4 bases at V and 2 bases at J, leaving 8 bases unmatched. The V gene's germline CDR1 is SGHKS and CDR2 YYEKEE (reference sequence). The CDR3 region is CASSGSLAGVNTGELFF. Written as DNA, the CDR3 is TGTGCCAGCAGCGGAAGTCTAGCGGGGGTAAACACCGGGGAGCTGTTTTTT.

This clonotype was seen a handful of times. The chain recombines TRBV20-1 with TRBJ2-7; perhaps TRBD2 as D (7 bases). V shed 3 bases and J shed 3 bases, with 24 bases lying between them. This CDR3 contains 17 residues. Looked up from germline, CDR1 is DFQATT and CDR2 is SNEGSKA (reference sequence). The DNA of the CDR3 is TGCAGTGCTAGTCCCCCGAGGGGGGGAGCAGTTTTCTACGAGCAGTACTTC. Protein sequence: CSASPPRGGAVFYEQYF.

At least ten counts were recorded for this clonotype. The rearrangement uses TRBV6-5 and TRBJ1-5, with 7 bases identical to TRBD1. Looked up from germline, CDR1 is MNHEY and CDR2 is SVGAGI. CDR3 length: 14 residues. V shed 2 bases, J shed 9 bases, and the junction held 7 bases outside the gene matches. CDR3: CASSYGQAGLPQHF. The CDR3 DNA follows: TGTGCCAGCAGTTACGGACAGGCTGGCTTGCCCCAGCATTTT.

This clonotype was recorded at least ten times. The CDR3 region has the DNA TGTGCCAGCAGTGATGTTGCGGGGGGGACCTACAATGAGCAGTTCTTC. Residues: CASSDVAGGTYNEQFF. The V call is TRBV2, the J call TRBJ2-1, with 9 bases identical to TRBD2. Germline CDR1 reads SNHLY; CDR2 reads FYNNEI. V trimming: 3 bases; J trimming: 2 bases; junction bases outside the gene matches: 5. The CDR3 spans 16 residues.

This clonotype was counted at least ten times. This may arise from a read error, as a much more abundant clone is one base away. This chain uses TRBV7-8 with TRBJ1-2; D not resolved. This CDR3 is built from 13 residues. The germline gives CDR1 SGHVS, CDR2 FQNEAQ. CDR3 region: CASSLRPNYGDTF. As DNA, the CDR3 is TGTGCCAGCAGCTTACGTCCTAACTATGGCGACACCTTC.